These 28 T cell receptor beta chains came from one sample sequenced in a study of T cells in Graves' hyperthyroidism and ophthalmopathy (dated by TCRdb to the late 2010s). Library preparation was by multiplex PCR. Reads for this sample came from an Illumina HiSeq 2000. The TCR beta CDR3 regions were amplified from RNA transcripts. For the first round of RT-PCR on the TCR CDR3, the HTBI primer set was used together with the Qiagen OneStep RT-PCR kit. The public reads were run again by TCRdb, first through fastp at Q25 and then through MiXCR, and only productive beta chains were kept. Each record represents a unique CDR3 protein, reported with the most common genes and DNA among its rows. The sample table contains 270,000 or so distinct CDR3 sequences; only one count was recorded for roughly 15% of them. Of the sample, more than 30% falls within the top ten clones. The sample was blood. These TCRs come from a woman in her forties or fifties with Graves' hyperthyroidism that later progressed to Graves' ophthalmopathy.

This clonotype was recorded many times. The V and J genes are TRBV2 and TRBJ2-2; 9 nucleotides agree with TRBD2. Germline assignment: CDR1 SNHLY and CDR2 FYNNEI. The CDR3 totals 13 residues. The J segment lost 5 bases and the V segment lost 7 bases, leaving 2 bases of the junction unmatched. The CDR3 DNA sequence: TGTGCCAGCATCCTAGCGGGAACCGGGGAGCTGTTTTTT. Its protein is CASILAGTGELFF.

The sample holds many counts of this clonotype. This chain uses TRBV29-1 with TRBJ1-2, with a weak D call TRBD1 (5 bases). This CDR3 region has 12 residues. The germline V gene has CDR1 SQVTM and CDR2 ANQGSEA. The V end was cut by 7 bases, the J end by 4 bases, with 13 bases between. This CDR3 is CSGRDVAYGYTF. CDR3 DNA: TGCAGCGGCAGGGATGTAGCCTATGGCTACACCTTC.

This clonotype was counted only a few times. The chain has TRBV4-1 and TRBJ2-1; TRBD2 matches at 12 bases. The CDR3 is 16 residues long. CDR1 is MGHRA, CDR2 YSYEKL, per germline. V shed 3 bases, J shed 8 bases, and the junction held 8 bases outside the gene matches. CDR3 nucleotide sequence: TGCGCCAGCAGCCATCCTCCGACTAGCGGGAGAGATGAGCAGTTCTTC. Its translation: CASSHPPTSGRDEQFF.

This clonotype was seen at least ten times. The chain is built from TRBV2 and TRBJ2-1, with TRBD1 matching over 7 bases. The CDR3 covers 12 residues. Unmatched junction bases numbered 5, after V lost 5 bases and J lost 10 bases. Per the germline V gene, CDR1 is SNHLY and CDR2 is FYNNEI. CDR3 bases: TGTGCCAGCAGTACAGGGGTCGGCGAGCAGTTCTTC. It yields the protein CASSTGVGEQFF.

V and J are TRBV20-1 and TRBJ1-2, with D perhaps matching TRBD1 (5 bases). Germline CDR1 DFQATT, CDR2 SNEGSKA (reference sequence). Between the trimmed V and J ends, which lost 0 bases and 0 bases, there was a span of 14 bases. The CDR3 is made up of 16 amino acids. The CDR3 is CSARDRLGRANYGYTF. The CDR3 bases are TGCAGTGCTAGAGATAGATTGGGGCGCGCTAACTATGGCTACACCTTC.

This clonotype was observed at least ten times. The rearrangement uses TRBV12-3 or TRBV12-4 and TRBJ2-1, with D possibly being TRBD2 (5 bases). V was shortened by 4 bases and J by 3 bases, with 16 bases between the two germline ends. The CDR3 has 16 residues. CDR3: CASSSSREGGYNEQFF. The CDR3 nucleotides read TGTGCCAGCAGTTCATCTCGTGAGGGCGGCTACAATGAGCAGTTCTTC.

The table lists this clonotype with many counts. CDR3 loop: CASSERRVETQYF. In nucleotides, the CDR3 is TGTGCCAGCAGTGAGAGGAGGGTAGAGACCCAGTACTTC. The chain couples TRBV2 to TRBJ2-5, with D possibly being TRBD2 (6 bases). Trimming took 3 bases from V and 4 from J, leaving 9 bases between them. The CDR3 covers 13 residues. The germline CDR1 and CDR2 sequences are SNHLY and FYNNEI.

This clonotype has a handful of counts. The chain employs TRBV20-1 and TRBJ2-1; TRBD2 matches 9 bases. V lost 0 bases, J lost 5 bases, and 5 bases stayed unmatched. Per the germline V gene, CDR1 is DFQATT and CDR2 is SNEGSKA (reference sequence). This CDR3 comprises 15 residues. The DNA for the CDR3 is TGCAGTGCTAGAGATCTGACTAGCGGAGACAATGAGCAGTTCTTC. This translates into CSARDLTSGDNEQFF.

This clonotype was counted at least ten times. The rearrangement joins TRBV5-1 to TRBJ2-2; 14 bases agree with TRBD2. CDR1 is SGHRS and CDR2 is YFSETQ in the germline V gene. V shed 4 bases, J shed 5 bases, and the junction held 4 bases outside the gene matches. This CDR3 is built from 16 residues. CDR3 protein: CASSETSGRGTGELFF. CDR3 nucleotides: TGCGCCAGCAGCGAGACTAGCGGGAGGGGAACCGGGGAGCTGTTTTTT.

The CDR3 bases are TGCGCCAGCAGCCAATCCCGGGACAGTGAATTCTATGGCTACACCTTC. This gives the protein CASSQSRDSEFYGYTF. V is TRBV4-1 and J is TRBJ1-2; 7 bases fit TRBD1. Per germline, CDR1 MGHRA and CDR2 YSYEKL. J lost 4 bases, V lost 2 bases, and 10 bases had no gene match. The CDR3 length is 16 residues.

This clonotype was picked up a small number of times. This sequence joins TRBV19 and TRBJ2-7, with 11 bases lining up with TRBD2. Germline assignment: CDR1 LNHDA and CDR2 SQIVND (reference sequence). Trimming at V came to 7 bases and at J to 0 bases, leaving 14 bases not matched to a gene. This CDR3 is 18 amino acids long. This CDR3 is CASKLNALLAGGSYEQYF. The CDR3 DNA reads TGTGCCAGTAAGTTAAATGCTCTTCTAGCGGGGGGCTCCTACGAGCAGTACTTC.

V gene TRBV20-1 combines with J gene TRBJ2-1; TRBD2 agrees at 9 bases. The V gene end was trimmed by 7 bases and the J gene end by 6 bases; junction bases not matched to a gene: 4. Per the germline V gene, CDR1 is DFQATT and CDR2 is SNEGSKA (reference sequence). This CDR3 has 12 amino acids. The CDR3, as DNA: TGCAGTGGAACTAGCGGGTGCAATGAGCAGTTCTTC. This translates into CSGTSGCNEQFF.

This clonotype occurred once. This chain connects TRBV7-9 to TRBJ2-7; tentatively, D is TRBD1 (5 bases). Germline CDR1 reads SEHNR; CDR2 reads FQNEAQ (reference sequence). The CDR3 has 14 residues. V lost 5 bases to trimming and J lost 3 bases, with 14 bases between them. As DNA, the CDR3 is TGTGCCAGCAGCGTACCTTGGGGCAACTACGAGCAGTACTTC. Translated, it gives CASSVPWGNYEQYF.

The V call is TRBV28, the J call TRBJ1-5; a weak D match, TRBD1 (6 bases). V was shortened by 6 bases and J by 0 bases, with 18 bases between the two germline ends. Per the germline V gene, CDR1 is MDHEN and CDR2 is SYDVKM. CDR3 length: 17 amino acids. CDR3 sequence: CASSLADSIYSNQPQHF. The CDR3 nucleotides read TGTGCCAGCAGCCTCGCGGACAGTATCTATAGCAATCAGCCCCAGCATTTT.

This clonotype was counted at least ten times. This chain uses TRBV20-1 with TRBJ2-7; D uncertain. The CDR3 contains 15 residues. Deletions cut 3 bases from V and 6 bases from J, with 21 bases between. Germline CDR1 reads DFQATT; CDR2 reads SNEGSKA (reference sequence). CDR3 sequence: CSARGPRSQVFEQYF. The DNA for the CDR3 is TGCAGTGCTAGGGGTCCCAGATCACAAGTCTTCGAGCAGTACTTC.

This clonotype was found many times. The chain joins TRBV7-9 to TRBJ1-5; D possibly corresponds to TRBD1 (5 bases). V lost 0 bases, J lost 1 base, and 13 bases lay in between. The V gene's germline CDR1 is SEHNR and CDR2 FQNEAQ (reference sequence). CDR3 length: 17 amino acids. This CDR3 is CASSLAQGGLSNQPQHF. CDR3 coding DNA: TGTGCCAGCAGCTTAGCCCAGGGTGGACTAAGCAATCAGCCCCAGCATTTT.

This clonotype was counted ten times or more. The gene calls are TRBV27 and TRBJ2-1; the D gene is possibly TRBD2 (5 bases). Trimming cost V 6 bases and J 6 bases, with 18 bases left between them. CDR1 is MNHEY and CDR2 is SMNVEV in the germline V gene (reference sequence). This CDR3 comprises 15 residues. CDR3 sequence: CASSITPHGGNEQFF. In DNA, the CDR3 is TGTGCCAGCAGCATAACACCTCACGGAGGCAATGAGCAGTTCTTC.

This clonotype was found a few times. CDR3 residues: CASSESGWVAGYNEQFF. DNA of the CDR3: TGCGCCAGCAGTGAGTCGGGTTGGGTAGCTGGTTACAATGAGCAGTTCTTC. V is TRBV10-1 and J is TRBJ2-1; D gene uncertain. This CDR3 spans 17 amino acids. V was clipped by 0 bases and J by 4 bases, with 16 bases between them. The germline CDR1 and CDR2 sequences are WNHNN and SYGVQD (reference sequence).

This clonotype was observed many times. The CDR3 spells CASSPGTGGKRGPSYNEQFF. The CDR3 DNA reads TGTGCCAGCAGTCCTGGGACAGGGGGTAAGCGGGGACCCTCCTACAATGAGCAGTTCTTC. The rearrangement joins TRBV28 to TRBJ2-1; 11 bases map to TRBD1. CDR1 is MDHEN and CDR2 is SYDVKM in the germline V gene. The CDR3 extends over 20 amino acids. With V trimmed by 5 bases and J by 0 bases, 15 bases remained unmatched.

V is TRBV6-1 and J is TRBJ1-6; D perhaps matches TRBD1 (6 bases). The CDR3 runs to 15 residues. Trimming left V 4 bases short and J 7 bases short, with 14 bases between. Germline CDR1 and CDR2: MNHNS and SASEGT. The CDR3 loop reads CASSALQGWNSPLHF. In DNA form, the CDR3 reads TGTGCCAGCAGTGCCCTTCAGGGGTGGAATTCACCCCTCCACTTT.

The V and J genes are TRBV2 and TRBJ1-5, with D tentatively TRBD1 (6 bases). The CDR3 spans 14 residues. V was pared by 7 bases and J by 4 bases, with 14 bases between. CDR1 is SNHLY, CDR2 FYNNEI, per germline. The CDR3 protein is CASNLRDTNQPQHF. The DNA of the CDR3 is TGTGCCAGCAACCTCCGGGACACAAATCAGCCCCAGCATTTT.

This clonotype was seen repeatedly, ten times or more. The chain employs TRBV30 and TRBJ1-2; TRBD1 agrees at 9 bases. Germline V gene data show CDR1 as GTSNPN and CDR2 as SVGIG (reference sequence). V was clipped by 4 bases and J by 6 bases; unmatched bases: 6. The CDR3 is 13 residues long. CDR3 in DNA: TGTGCCTGGATGGGGGACAGGGTAAATGGCTACACCTTC. It specifies CAWMGDRVNGYTF.

Comments on this clonotype: With a much larger clone just one base away, this may be a read error. The V gene is TRBV2, the J gene TRBJ1-4; D may be TRBD1 (5 bases). Germline V CDR1 and CDR2: SNHLY, FYNNEI. The CDR3 is 15 amino acids. The CDR3 here is CANSDPGRANEKLFF. The CDR3 nucleotides read TGTGCCAACAGTGATCCGGGGCGAGCTAATGAAAAACTGTTTTTT.

The chain is built from TRBV28 and TRBJ1-5, with D unresolved. This CDR3 has 15 residues. The V and J ends lost 5 bases and 1 base respectively, with 12 bases between them. CDR1 and CDR2 (germline): MDHEN, SYDVKM. CDR3 loop: CASSLLGMSNQPQHF. The CDR3 DNA is TGTGCCAGCAGTCTGCTCGGTATGAGCAATCAGCCCCAGCATTTT.

This clonotype was seen repeatedly, ten times or more. The gene calls are TRBV30 and TRBJ1-4; D perhaps matches TRBD1 (6 bases). V lost 7 bases and J lost 8, with 20 bases in between. Germline-derived CDR1 and CDR2 are GTSNPN and SVGIG (reference sequence). The CDR3 is 14 residues long. The DNA for the CDR3 is TGTGCCTCCTCCAAGACCTCCCAGGGGGAAAAACTGTTTTTT. Translation gives CASSKTSQGEKLFF.

This clonotype occurred a few times. V usage is TRBV5-6 and J usage is TRBJ1-6; D is ambiguous. Germline lookup yields CDR1 SGHDT and CDR2 YYEEEE. V was trimmed by 4 bases and J by 2 bases, leaving 16 bases between them. CDR3 length: 17 amino acids. This chain's CDR3 is CASSRSRALPYNSPLHF. In DNA, the CDR3 is TGTGCCAGCAGCCGATCAAGGGCCTTACCCTATAATTCACCCCTCCACTTT.

Many counts were recorded for this clonotype. This chain uses TRBV29-1 with TRBJ2-2; 12 bases are a match to TRBD1. From germline, CDR1 is SQVTM and CDR2 ANQGSEA. J gave up 1 base and V 5 bases, and 8 bases lay outside the gene matches. The CDR3 is 17 residues long. This CDR3 is CSVLPGQGAQNTGELFF. The CDR3 DNA reads TGCAGCGTTCTTCCGGGACAGGGGGCGCAGAACACCGGGGAGCTGTTTTTT.

This clonotype has at least ten counts. A read error may produce the germline difference seen at one junction end. This chain joins TRBV2 and TRBJ2-3; the match to TRBD2 covers 10 bases. The germline CDR1 and CDR2 sequences are SNHLY and FYNNEI. CDR3 length: 15 residues. Here the CDR3 DNA reads TGTGTCAGCATCGAAGGACTAGCGGACACAGATACGCAGTATTTT. Residues: CVSIEGLADTDTQYF.